This TCR beta chain comes out of a study of metastatic and nonmetastatic thyroid tumors. TCRdb reanalyzed the PCR reads via MiXCR. The table has approximately 6,000 clones, approximately 35% seen once; the top ten hold approximately 24%. All patients were untreated before thyroid surgery. Concerning this clone: One end of the junction varies from germline; a read error may be responsible.

This CDR3 has 17 amino acids. The V gene's germline CDR1 is SGHAT and CDR2 FQDESV (reference sequence). The sequenced material came from adjacent normal tissue. The gene calls are TRBV11-1 and TRBJ2-2, with D possibly TRBD2 on 6 matching bases. This TCR was sampled from a male donor with papillary thyroid cancer or a benign thyroid nodule (not recorded which). Some clones in this sample may be carry-over from other donors' samples. This chain's CDR3 is CASSGRTSWGYTAELFF. For the CDR3, the DNA is TGTGCCAGCAGCGGGCGTACTAGCTGGGGGTACACCGCGGAGCTGTTTTTT.